This T cell receptor (beta chain) was observed in a study of T cell repertoires in cytomegalovirus infection. For the study at large: Public TCR beta signature analysis indicated the presence of both CMV infection and matching HLA type.

General study points: It was HLA-C-restricted CMV-specific TCR beta clonotypes that dominated the response ex vivo.

The J segment lost 4 bases and the V segment lost 5 bases, leaving 6 bases of the junction unmatched. Per the germline V gene, CDR1 is SGHTA and CDR2 is FQGNSA. This CDR3 contains 14 residues. A single record per CDR3 protein comes from TCRdb applying MiXCR to the reads. The sample lists around 430,000 distinct CDR3 sequences, roughly 42% occurring once. This clonotype was observed a few times. The target antigen is unknown. The gene calls are TRBV7-2 and TRBJ2-3; 7 bases agree with TRBD1. The receptor comes from a human donor in good health (CMV status not recorded). Some clones in this sample may be carry-over from other donors' samples. The sample here was cultured PBMCs, taken from culture after CMV antigen stimulation. In DNA, the CDR3 is TGTGCCAGCAGCCGTAGACAGGGCGCAGATACGCAGTATTTT. It translates to CASSRRQGADTQYF.